A selection of T cell receptor beta chains follows, all from one sample in a study of CD8 T cells in Susac syndrome. MiXCR, run by TCRdb on the immunoSEQ multiplex PCR reads, gives a single entry per CDR3 protein. The table has about 150,000 distinct CDR3 sequences, roughly 94% seen once. Sequenced input: CD8+ T cells from PBMCs. Every receptor here comes from a human donor with multiple sclerosis. Both conserved end residues are part of each CDR3. Fields, in order: clone size, V gene, J gene, D gene, CDR3 protein, CDR3 DNA. A D gene is named only where the DNA matches it firmly. The size field is filled for only some rows; it gives once, few, many or a size class.

clone size: NA
V gene: TRBV12-3/TRBV12-4
J gene: TRBJ1-4
D gene: NA
CDR3 protein: CASSLRGAKLFF
CDR3 DNA: TGTGCCAGCAGTTTACGGGGGGCAAAACTGTTTTTT

clone size: NA
V gene: TRBV15
J gene: TRBJ2-7
D gene: NA
CDR3 protein: CATSSQTYEQYF
CDR3 DNA: TGTGCCACCAGCTCACAGACCTACGAGCAGTACTTC

clone size: NA
V gene: TRBV7-8
J gene: TRBJ2-3
D gene: TRBD1
CDR3 protein: CASSLGWQGDLADTQYF
CDR3 DNA: TGTGCCAGCAGCTTAGGGTGGCAGGGGGACCTTGCAGATACGCAGTATTTT

clone size: NA
V gene: TRBV7-8
J gene: TRBJ1-2
D gene: TRBD1
CDR3 protein: CASSLGTANNYGYTF
CDR3 DNA: TGTGCCAGCAGTTTAGGGACAGCCAATAACTATGGCTACACCTTC

clone size: NA
V gene: TRBV27
J gene: TRBJ2-2
D gene: NA
CDR3 protein: CASRKGTGELFF
CDR3 DNA: TGTGCCAGCAGAAAGGGTACCGGGGAGCTGTTTTTT

clone size: NA
V gene: TRBV6-4
J gene: TRBJ2-7
D gene: NA
CDR3 protein: CASSDAPGYEQYF
CDR3 DNA: TGTGCCAGCAGTGACGCCCCGGGTTACGAGCAGTACTTC

clone size: NA
V gene: TRBV7-2
J gene: TRBJ2-5
D gene: NA
CDR3 protein: CASNVGNRNQETQYF
CDR3 DNA: TGTGCCAGCAACGTAGGTAACAGGAATCAAGAGACCCAGTACTTC

clone size: NA
V gene: TRBV5-6
J gene: TRBJ2-1
D gene: TRBD2
CDR3 protein: CASSPGTIWSEQFF
CDR3 DNA: TGTGCCAGCAGCCCCGGGACTATCTGGAGCGAGCAGTTCTTC

clone size: once
V gene: TRBV7-9
J gene: TRBJ1-1
D gene: NA
CDR3 protein: CASSPPVSVGDTEAFF
CDR3 DNA: TGTGCCAGCAGCCCCCCGGTATCGGTCGGGGACACTGAAGCTTTCTTT

clone size: NA
V gene: TRBV4-3
J gene: TRBJ2-3
D gene: NA
CDR3 protein: CASSQEVWPSTDTQYF
CDR3 DNA: TGCGCCAGCAGCCAGGAGGTCTGGCCTAGCACAGATACGCAGTATTTT

clone size: NA
V gene: TRBV7-6
J gene: TRBJ1-1
D gene: TRBD1
CDR3 protein: CASSPQGKNTEAFF
CDR3 DNA: TGTGCCAGCAGCCCACAGGGGAAGAACACTGAAGCTTTCTTT

clone size: NA
V gene: TRBV6-2/TRBV6-3
J gene: TRBJ2-1
D gene: NA
CDR3 protein: CASSFYGRLESSYNEQFF
CDR3 DNA: TGTGCCAGCAGTTTCTACGGACGCTTAGAAAGCTCCTACAATGAGCAGTTCTTC

clone size: NA
V gene: TRBV5-1
J gene: TRBJ2-7
D gene: TRBD1
CDR3 protein: CASSLRTGETYEQYF
CDR3 DNA: TGCGCCAGCAGCTTGAGGACAGGGGAAACCTACGAGCAGTACTTC

clone size: NA
V gene: TRBV12-3/TRBV12-4
J gene: TRBJ1-5
D gene: TRBD1
CDR3 protein: CASSSSTGGGNQPQHF
CDR3 DNA: TGTGCCAGCAGTTCTTCTACAGGGGGTGGCAATCAGCCCCAGCATTTT

clone size: NA
V gene: TRBV20-1
J gene: TRBJ1-6
D gene: NA
CDR3 protein: CSAQPQQGFYSPLHF
CDR3 DNA: TGCAGTGCCCAACCCCAACAGGGATTTTACTCACCCCTCCACTTT

clone size: once
V gene: TRBV15
J gene: TRBJ1-2
D gene: NA
CDR3 protein: CATSTSYGGANYGYTF
CDR3 DNA: TGTGCCACCAGCACCTCTTATGGGGGGGCTAACTATGGCTACACCTTC

clone size: few
V gene: TRBV29-1
J gene: TRBJ2-7
D gene: TRBD1
CDR3 protein: CSVVGTGALSSYEQYF
CDR3 DNA: TGCAGCGTTGTTGGGACAGGGGCCCTGAGCTCCTACGAGCAGTACTTC

clone size: NA
V gene: TRBV2
J gene: TRBJ2-7
D gene: NA
CDR3 protein: CASRAPTYEQYF
CDR3 DNA: TGTGCCAGCAGGGCCCCTACCTACGAGCAGTACTTC

clone size: NA
V gene: TRBV5-6
J gene: TRBJ1-2
D gene: TRBD1
CDR3 protein: CASSLGTGYVYGYTF
CDR3 DNA: TGTGCCAGCAGCCTCGGGACAGGGTATGTCTATGGCTACACCTTC

clone size: NA
V gene: TRBV27
J gene: TRBJ2-1
D gene: TRBD2
CDR3 protein: CASSSGTSGGNEQFF
CDR3 DNA: TGTGCCAGCAGTTCCGGGACTAGCGGGGGAAATGAGCAGTTCTTC

clone size: NA
V gene: TRBV12-3/TRBV12-4
J gene: TRBJ1-4
D gene: TRBD1
CDR3 protein: CASGTEATNEKLFF
CDR3 DNA: TGTGCCAGCGGGACAGAAGCAACTAATGAAAAACTGTTTTTT

clone size: NA
V gene: TRBV7-9
J gene: TRBJ2-5
D gene: NA
CDR3 protein: CASSSHDRIIGITAETQYF
CDR3 DNA: TGTGCCAGCAGCTCCCATGACAGGATCATAGGAATCACCGCGGAGACCCAGTACTTC

clone size: NA
V gene: TRBV15
J gene: TRBJ1-5
D gene: NA
CDR3 protein: CATSRVQGRQPQHF
CDR3 DNA: TGTGCCACCAGCAGAGTGCAGGGTCGACAGCCCCAGCATTTT

clone size: NA
V gene: TRBV20-1
J gene: TRBJ1-2
D gene: NA
CDR3 protein: CSASNRLTGSYGYTF
CDR3 DNA: TGCAGTGCTAGTAACAGGCTCACCGGCAGCTATGGCTACACCTTC

clone size: once
V gene: TRBV7-9
J gene: TRBJ1-5
D gene: NA
CDR3 protein: CASSSGGPGNQPQHF
CDR3 DNA: TGTGCCAGCAGTAGTGGGGGGCCGGGGAATCAGCCCCAGCATTTT

clone size: NA
V gene: TRBV11-1
J gene: TRBJ2-1
D gene: TRBD2
CDR3 protein: CASSSNLPGLAGGKTYNEQFF
CDR3 DNA: TGTGCCAGCAGCTCGAACCTACCGGGACTAGCGGGGGGGAAAACCTACAATGAGCAGTTCTTC

clone size: NA
V gene: TRBV29-1
J gene: TRBJ1-1
D gene: NA
CDR3 protein: CSSSEGLLNTEAFF
CDR3 DNA: TGCAGCTCTTCGGAGGGCCTTTTGAACACTGAAGCTTTCTTT

clone size: NA
V gene: TRBV27
J gene: TRBJ2-4
D gene: TRBD1
CDR3 protein: CAIRQGSIQYF
CDR3 DNA: TGTGCCATTAGACAGGGAAGCATTCAGTACTTC

clone size: NA
V gene: TRBV28
J gene: TRBJ2-7
D gene: NA
CDR3 protein: CASSLLSGTLDVEYEQYF
CDR3 DNA: TGTGCCAGCAGTCTACTCTCCGGGACTCTGGACGTCGAATACGAGCAGTACTTC

clone size: NA
V gene: TRBV11-2
J gene: TRBJ1-5
D gene: NA
CDR3 protein: CASSLAPNGNQPQHF
CDR3 DNA: TGTGCCAGCAGCTTAGCCCCCAACGGCAATCAGCCCCAGCATTTT

clone size: once
V gene: TRBV9
J gene: TRBJ2-1
D gene: NA
CDR3 protein: CASRTGNNEQFF
CDR3 DNA: TGTGCCAGCAGGACAGGTAACAATGAGCAGTTCTTC

clone size: NA
V gene: TRBV20-1
J gene: TRBJ1-5
D gene: NA
CDR3 protein: CSARDAKQASNQPQHF
CDR3 DNA: TGCAGTGCTAGAGATGCAAAACAGGCTAGCAATCAGCCCCAGCATTTT

clone size: once
V gene: TRBV4-1
J gene: TRBJ1-5
D gene: TRBD1
CDR3 protein: CASSQPQGNQPQHF
CDR3 DNA: TGCGCCAGCAGCCAGCCACAGGGGAATCAGCCCCAGCATTTT

clone size: NA
V gene: TRBV9
J gene: TRBJ2-1
D gene: TRBD2
CDR3 protein: CASSVVSSGGRNEQFF
CDR3 DNA: TGTGCCAGCAGCGTAGTGTCGAGCGGGGGGCGCAATGAGCAGTTCTTC

clone size: once
V gene: TRBV24-1
J gene: TRBJ2-7
D gene: TRBD1
CDR3 protein: CATSDRRGPEQYF
CDR3 DNA: TGTGCCACCAGTGATCGCAGGGGGCCCGAGCAGTACTTC

clone size: NA
V gene: TRBV13
J gene: TRBJ2-3
D gene: TRBD2
CDR3 protein: CASSPIREIAGDATSTDTQYF
CDR3 DNA: TGTGCCAGCAGCCCCATCAGGGAAATAGCGGGCGACGCCACTAGCACAGATACGCAGTATTTT

clone size: NA
V gene: TRBV7-8
J gene: TRBJ2-3
D gene: TRBD2
CDR3 protein: CASPTPLAVDTDTQYF
CDR3 DNA: TGTGCCAGTCCGACCCCTCTAGCGGTAGACACAGATACGCAGTATTTT

clone size: NA
V gene: TRBV30
J gene: TRBJ2-3
D gene: NA
CDR3 protein: CAGPPDTQYF
CDR3 DNA: TGTGCCGGGCCCCCAGATACGCAGTATTTT

clone size: NA
V gene: TRBV20-1
J gene: TRBJ1-6
D gene: TRBD1
CDR3 protein: CSARAGTAHSPLHF
CDR3 DNA: TGCAGTGCTAGAGCCGGGACAGCCCATTCACCCCTCCACTTT

clone size: NA
V gene: TRBV9
J gene: TRBJ1-1
D gene: NA
CDR3 protein: CASSVGSEAFF
CDR3 DNA: TGTGCCAGCAGCGTAGGATCTGAAGCTTTCTTT

clone size: NA
V gene: TRBV7-9
J gene: TRBJ2-3
D gene: TRBD2
CDR3 protein: CASSSRLAGGLTDTQYF
CDR3 DNA: TGTGCCAGCAGCTCACGACTAGCGGGGGGGCTTACAGATACGCAGTATTTT

clone size: NA
V gene: TRBV12-3/TRBV12-4
J gene: TRBJ2-3
D gene: NA
CDR3 protein: CASSSSVGAADTQYF
CDR3 DNA: TGTGCCAGCAGTTCCAGCGTGGGGGCGGCAGATACGCAGTATTTT

clone size: NA
V gene: TRBV29-1
J gene: TRBJ1-5
D gene: TRBD1
CDR3 protein: CSVGTGGNQPQHF
CDR3 DNA: TGCAGCGTTGGTACAGGGGGCAATCAGCCCCAGCATTTT

clone size: NA
V gene: TRBV27
J gene: TRBJ1-2
D gene: NA
CDR3 protein: CAVGRSRHYGYTF
CDR3 DNA: TGTGCCGTCGGGCGATCCCGACACTATGGCTACACCTTC

clone size: NA
V gene: TRBV7-9
J gene: TRBJ2-7
D gene: NA
CDR3 protein: CASSHPGTSGIYEQYF
CDR3 DNA: TGTGCCAGCAGCCACCCCGGGACATCGGGGATCTACGAGCAGTACTTC

clone size: NA
V gene: TRBV30
J gene: TRBJ1-6
D gene: TRBD1
CDR3 protein: CAWSRPPQGGNSPLHF
CDR3 DNA: TGTGCCTGGAGCCGCCCCCCACAGGGGGGGAATTCACCCCTCCACTTT

clone size: few
V gene: TRBV15
J gene: TRBJ2-5
D gene: NA
CDR3 protein: CATSETLGVQETQYF
CDR3 DNA: TGTGCCACCAGCGAGACCCTGGGGGTACAAGAGACCCAGTACTTC

clone size: NA
V gene: TRBV7-8
J gene: TRBJ2-1
D gene: TRBD2
CDR3 protein: CASSQPSGAYNEQFF
CDR3 DNA: TGTGCCAGCAGCCAACCTAGCGGGGCCTACAATGAGCAGTTCTTC

clone size: NA
V gene: TRBV4-3
J gene: TRBJ2-1
D gene: NA
CDR3 protein: CASSQDGPYNEQFF
CDR3 DNA: TGCGCCAGCAGCCAAGATGGTCCCTACAATGAGCAGTTCTTC

clone size: NA
V gene: TRBV30
J gene: TRBJ1-5
D gene: NA
CDR3 protein: CAWGEVSNQPQHF
CDR3 DNA: TGTGCCTGGGGGGAAGTTAGCAATCAGCCCCAGCATTTT

clone size: NA
V gene: TRBV25-1
J gene: TRBJ2-1
D gene: TRBD2
CDR3 protein: CASSGPGTRVPRNEQFF
CDR3 DNA: TGTGCCAGCAGTGGTCCCGGGACTAGGGTTCCTCGGAATGAGCAGTTCTTC

clone size: NA
V gene: TRBV15
J gene: TRBJ1-2
D gene: NA
CDR3 protein: CATSRDRARGYTF
CDR3 DNA: TGTGCCACCAGCAGAGATCGTGCCAGGGGCTACACCTTC

clone size: NA
V gene: TRBV28
J gene: TRBJ2-1
D gene: NA
CDR3 protein: CASAPQGDEQFF
CDR3 DNA: TGTGCCAGCGCTCCACAGGGAGATGAGCAGTTCTTC

clone size: NA
V gene: TRBV20-1
J gene: TRBJ1-2
D gene: TRBD1
CDR3 protein: CSAWTGGHYGYTF
CDR3 DNA: TGCAGTGCCTGGACAGGGGGACATTATGGCTACACCTTC

clone size: once
V gene: TRBV7-8
J gene: TRBJ2-1
D gene: NA
CDR3 protein: CASSLEPGQPYDEQFF
CDR3 DNA: TGTGCCAGCAGCTTAGAACCGGGACAACCCTACGATGAGCAGTTCTTC